This T cell receptor beta chain stems from a study of radiation and T cells in renal cell carcinoma. About the study: Nephrectomy followed 15 Gy stereotactic body radiation by 4 weeks.

As for time point: blood 2 weeks post-SBRT. Treatment noted: 15 Gy SBRT to primary tumor, nephrectomy 4 weeks later. Blood was sampled at baseline, 2 weeks and 4 weeks after SBRT. Method: immunoSEQ multiplex PCR; TCRdb's copy keeps in-frame clones and lacks some. Here the sample spans almost 50,000 clones, 75% to 85% being singletons. As regards this clone: Its antigen is currently unknown.

The CDR3 is made up of 12 amino acids. Looked up from germline, CDR1 is LNHDA and CDR2 is SQIVND (reference sequence). The germline V and J ends were trimmed by 8 bases and 7 bases, with 14 bases remaining between them. Findings and caveats of the study: In blood, top tumor clones expanded by 2 weeks, shrinking by 4. Pretreatment tumor biopsies were lacking, so baseline clonotypes are unknown.

This TCR was sampled from a woman in her 70s with renal cell carcinoma. This chain connects TRBV19 to TRBJ2-5; no clear D gene. The sequenced sample was blood, obtained from a patient whose treatment included radiotherapy and nephrectomy. CDR3 nucleotides: TGTGCCAGTGCAGAAAGGGTGGGGACCCAGTACTTC. Translated, it gives CASAERVGTQYF.